This T cell receptor (beta chain) was identified during a study of blood T cell repertoires in COVID-19. Study-level information: Sources were T cells, B-cell-depleted T cells, or PBMCs; the material itself was cDNA or gDNA.

In the study's own analysis: Counts of nucleated cells, estimated from reference gene primer amplification, were obtained. Profiling relied on immunoSEQ multiplex PCR, and the TCRdb table lists in-frame clones only, not all of them. That table supplies the V and J calls and clone size; D and trimming were determined from the DNA. The table includes some 75,000 clones, 80% to 95% detected once. The V end was cut by 2 bases, the J end by 2 bases, with 12 bases between. Per germline, CDR1 MNHNY and CDR2 SVGAGI (reference sequence). The CDR3 runs to 15 residues. The clonotype originates from a human donor in a cohort sampled during active COVID-19. The specimen was peripheral blood. V and J are TRBV6-6 and TRBJ1-1; D possibly corresponds to TRBD1 (6 bases). CDR3 DNA: TGTGCCAGCAGTTACCCAACAGGGTCTAACACTGAAGCTTTCTTT. This translates into CASSYPTGSNTEAFF.